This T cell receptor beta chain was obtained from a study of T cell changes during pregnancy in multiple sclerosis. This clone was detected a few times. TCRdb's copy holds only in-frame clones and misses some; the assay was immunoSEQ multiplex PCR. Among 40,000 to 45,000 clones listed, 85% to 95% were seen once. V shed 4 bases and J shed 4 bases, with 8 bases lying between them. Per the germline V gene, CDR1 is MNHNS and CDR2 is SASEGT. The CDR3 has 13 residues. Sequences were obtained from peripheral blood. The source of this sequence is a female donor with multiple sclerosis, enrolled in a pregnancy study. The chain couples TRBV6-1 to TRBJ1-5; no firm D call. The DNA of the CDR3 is TGTGCCAGCAGTGCGGACGGTAATCAGCCCCAGCATTTT. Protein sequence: CASSADGNQPQHF.